This TCR beta chain was obtained from a study of T cells in Graves' hyperthyroidism and ophthalmopathy. Clinical symptoms, serum thyroxine and TRAb, thyroid ultrasound and orbital computed tomography were used for the diagnoses. Authors of the study amplified TCR beta CDR3 regions from RNA transcripts. With the HTBI primer set, the TCR CDR3 went through a first round of RT-PCR. Each CDR3 protein gets one entry after TCRdb re-called the multiplex PCR reads with MiXCR. The sample lists 50,000 to 75,000 distinct CDR3 sequences, about 50% occurring once. This clonotype has a count of ten or more. Its antigen is undetermined. Study-wide points: Expanded thyroid clonotypes (above 0.001) were mostly also found in blood. Prediction of ophthalmopathy progression came a median approximately 6.6 months pre-onset.

This TCR was recovered from a woman in her 30s with Graves' ophthalmopathy. Sequences were obtained from blood.

The CDR3 is CSARDLRTGEVFGYTF. The CDR3, as DNA: TGCAGTGCTAGAGACCTCCGGACAGGGGAGGTTTTTGGCTACACCTTC. The genes are TRBV20-1 and TRBJ1-2, with 9 nucleotides matching TRBD1. V dropped 0 bases and J dropped 7; count of bases not matched to a gene: 12. This CDR3 region has 16 residues. Looked up from germline, CDR1 is DFQATT and CDR2 is SNEGSKA (reference sequence).